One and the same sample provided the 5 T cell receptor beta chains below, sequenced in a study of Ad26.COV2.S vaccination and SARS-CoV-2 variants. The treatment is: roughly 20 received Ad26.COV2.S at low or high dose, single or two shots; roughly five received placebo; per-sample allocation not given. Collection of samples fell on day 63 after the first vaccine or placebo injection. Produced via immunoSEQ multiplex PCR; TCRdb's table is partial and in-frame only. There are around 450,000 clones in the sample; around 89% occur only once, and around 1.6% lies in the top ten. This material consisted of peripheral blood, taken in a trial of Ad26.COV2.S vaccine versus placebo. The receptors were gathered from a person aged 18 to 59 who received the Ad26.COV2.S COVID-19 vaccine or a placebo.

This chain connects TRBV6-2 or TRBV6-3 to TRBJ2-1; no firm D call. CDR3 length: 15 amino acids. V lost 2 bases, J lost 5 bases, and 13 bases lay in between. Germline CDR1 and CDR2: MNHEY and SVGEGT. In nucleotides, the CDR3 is TGTGCCAGCAGTTACCCGATAGTTACAAACAATGAGCAGTTCTTC. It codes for CASSYPIVTNNEQFF.

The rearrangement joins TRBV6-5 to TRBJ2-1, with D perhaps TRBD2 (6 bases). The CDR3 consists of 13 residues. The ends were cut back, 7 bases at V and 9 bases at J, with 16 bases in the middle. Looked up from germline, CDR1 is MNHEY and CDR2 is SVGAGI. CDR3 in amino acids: CASNSGLGSEQFF. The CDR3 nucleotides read TGTGCCAGCAATTCGGGACTGGGGAGTGAGCAGTTCTTC.

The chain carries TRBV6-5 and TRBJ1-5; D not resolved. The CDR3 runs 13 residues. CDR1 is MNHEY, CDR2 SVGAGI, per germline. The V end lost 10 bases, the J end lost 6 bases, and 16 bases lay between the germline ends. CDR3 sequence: CATRGGVGQPQHF. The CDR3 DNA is TGTGCCACCCGTGGAGGCGTGGGTCAGCCCCAGCATTTT.

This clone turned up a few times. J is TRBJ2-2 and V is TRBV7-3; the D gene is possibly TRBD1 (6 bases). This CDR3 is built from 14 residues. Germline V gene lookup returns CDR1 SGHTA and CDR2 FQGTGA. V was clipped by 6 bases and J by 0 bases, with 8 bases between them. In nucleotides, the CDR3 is TGTGCCAGCAGAGGGGGAACGAACACCGGGGAGCTGTTTTTT. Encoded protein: CASRGGTNTGELFF.

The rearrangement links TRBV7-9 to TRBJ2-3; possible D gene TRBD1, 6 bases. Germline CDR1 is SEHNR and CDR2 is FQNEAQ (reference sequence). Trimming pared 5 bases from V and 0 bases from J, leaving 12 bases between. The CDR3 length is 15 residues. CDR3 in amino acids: CASSRTGSSTDTQYF. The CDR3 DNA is TGTGCCAGCAGCCGAACAGGGTCTAGCACAGATACGCAGTATTTT.